This TCR beta chain is drawn from a study of blood T cell repertoires in COVID-19. The germline gives CDR1 MDHEN, CDR2 SYDVKM. Trimming shortened V by 1 base and J by 4 bases, and 11 bases separated the two germline ends. There are 16 residues in the CDR3. Assay used: immunoSEQ multiplex PCR; TCRdb lists only in-frame clones, some missing. The data contain just over 150,000 clones, 75% to 90% of them singletons. The V call is TRBV28, the J call TRBJ1-6, with a tentative D call TRBD1 (6 bases). The source is a woman between 40 and 50 years old with acute or convalescent COVID-19. The source material was peripheral blood. Here the CDR3 reads CASSLLLTGYNSPLHF. CDR3 nucleotide sequence: TGTGCCAGCAGTTTATTGTTGACAGGTTATAATTCACCCCTCCACTTT. Looking up the rest from reference TRBV28 and TRBJ1-6 gives the full variable domain: DVKVTQSSRYLVKRTGEKVFLECVQDMDHENMFWYRQDPGLGLRLIYFSYDVKMKEKGDIPEGYSVSREKKERFSLILESASTNQTSMYLCASSLLLTGYNSPLHFGNGTRLTVT.